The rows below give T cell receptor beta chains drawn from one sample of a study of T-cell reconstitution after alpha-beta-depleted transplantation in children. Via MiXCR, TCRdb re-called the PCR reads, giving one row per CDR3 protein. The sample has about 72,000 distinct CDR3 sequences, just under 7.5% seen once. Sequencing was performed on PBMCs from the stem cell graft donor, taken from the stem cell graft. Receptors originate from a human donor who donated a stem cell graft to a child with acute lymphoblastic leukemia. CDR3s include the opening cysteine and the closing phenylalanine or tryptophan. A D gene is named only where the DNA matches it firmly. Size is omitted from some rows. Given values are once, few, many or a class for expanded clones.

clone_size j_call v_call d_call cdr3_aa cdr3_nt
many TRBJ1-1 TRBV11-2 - CASTPPGRGASTEAFF TGTGCCAGCACCCCACCCGGGAGGGGGGCGAGCACTGAAGCTTTCTTT
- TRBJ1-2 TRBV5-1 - CASRSQIAGGSYGYTF TGCGCCAGCAGATCCCAAATCGCCGGGGGTAGCTATGGCTACACCTTC
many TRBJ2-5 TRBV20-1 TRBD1 CSARNRGSQETQYF TGCAGTGCTAGAAACAGGGGAAGCCAAGAGACCCAGTACTTC
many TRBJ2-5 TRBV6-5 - CASSYSALRETQYF TGTGCCAGCAGTTACTCGGCTTTAAGAGAGACCCAGTACTTC
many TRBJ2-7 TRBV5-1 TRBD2 CASSPTSELYEQYF TGCGCCAGCAGCCCGACTAGCGAGCTCTACGAGCAGTACTTC
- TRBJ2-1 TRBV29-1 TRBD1 CSVSDPLGQSYNEQFF TGCAGCGTTAGTGACCCATTGGGACAGTCCTACAATGAGCAGTTCTTC
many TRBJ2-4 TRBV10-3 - CAISESSGIKNIQYF TGTGCCATCAGTGAGTCGTCGGGGATCAAAAACATTCAGTACTTC
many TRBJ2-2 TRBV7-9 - CASSLVPPTGTGELFF TGTGCCAGCAGCTTAGTTCCTCCGACGGGCACCGGGGAGCTGTTTTTT
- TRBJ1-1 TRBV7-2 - CASSLAGRGTEAFF TGTGCCAGCAGCTTAGCCGGGCGGGGAACTGAAGCTTTCTTT
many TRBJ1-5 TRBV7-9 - CASSLTGSNQPQHF TGTGCCAGCAGCTTAACAGGTAGCAATCAGCCCCAGCATTTT
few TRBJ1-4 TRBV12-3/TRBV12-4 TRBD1 CASSLGRGRNEKLFF TGTGCCAGCAGTTTAGGCAGGGGGCGTAATGAAAAACTGTTTTTT
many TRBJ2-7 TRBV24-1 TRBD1 CATSARDRGFYEQYF TGTGCCACCAGTGCCCGGGACAGGGGGTTCTACGAGCAGTACTTC
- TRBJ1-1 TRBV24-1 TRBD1 CATYRGRVNTEAFF TGTGCCACCTACAGGGGAAGGGTGAACACTGAAGCTTTCTTT
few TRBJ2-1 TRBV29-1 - CSVTVSAEQFF TGCAGCGTCACAGTCTCAGCTGAGCAGTTCTTC
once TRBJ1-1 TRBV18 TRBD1 CASSPRQGGMDTEAFF TGTGCCAGCTCACCTAGACAGGGAGGGATGGACACTGAAGCTTTCTTT
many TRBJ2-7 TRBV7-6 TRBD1 CASSSVRGLGEQYF TGTGCCAGCAGCTCGGTCAGGGGGCTAGGAGAGCAGTACTTC
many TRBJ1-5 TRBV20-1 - CSAGNHGHPDQPQHF TGCAGTGCTGGAAACCACGGTCACCCTGATCAGCCCCAGCATTTT
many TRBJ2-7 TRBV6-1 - CASSEAILGEQYF TGTGCCAGCAGTGAAGCCATCCTCGGGGAGCAGTACTTC
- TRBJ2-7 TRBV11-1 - CASSLSPTEQYF TGTGCCAGCAGCTTATCCCCCACCGAGCAGTACTTC
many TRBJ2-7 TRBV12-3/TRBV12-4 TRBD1 CASSPTRSGGNEQYF TGTGCCAGCAGCCCAACCCGATCAGGGGGTAACGAGCAGTACTTC
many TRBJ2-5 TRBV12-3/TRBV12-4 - CASSWARVLNSQETQYF TGTGCCAGCAGTTGGGCTAGGGTTTTGAACTCCCAAGAGACCCAGTACTTC
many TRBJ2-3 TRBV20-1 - CSARGEGAVDTQYF TGCAGTGCTAGGGGGGAGGGGGCGGTTGATACGCAGTATTTT
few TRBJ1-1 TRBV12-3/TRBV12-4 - CASSLGGAGMNTEAFF TGTGCCAGCAGTTTGGGTGGGGCTGGGATGAACACTGAAGCTTTCTTT
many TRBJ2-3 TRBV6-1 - CASSEADGSTDTQYF TGTGCCAGCAGTGAAGCGGACGGATCCACAGATACGCAGTATTTT
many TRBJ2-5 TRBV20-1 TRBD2 CSARNGIAGNQETQYF TGCAGTGCTAGAAATGGTATAGCGGGGAACCAAGAGACCCAGTACTTC
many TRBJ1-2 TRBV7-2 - CASTIPQTGDYGYTF TGTGCCAGCACCATCCCCCAAACGGGGGACTATGGCTACACCTTC
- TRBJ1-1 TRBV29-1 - CSVGKPPGTNTEAFF TGCAGCGTTGGAAAACCTCCAGGGACGAACACTGAAGCTTTCTTT
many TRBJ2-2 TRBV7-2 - CATTGTRTNTGELFF TGTGCCACCACCGGGACTCGCACGAACACCGGGGAGCTGTTTTTT
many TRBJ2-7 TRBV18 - CASSPGRRYEQYF TGTGCCAGCTCCCCGGGGCGGAGGTACGAGCAGTACTTC
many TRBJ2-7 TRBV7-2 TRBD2 CASSQGLAGDPYEQYF TGTGCCAGCAGCCAGGGACTAGCGGGGGATCCCTACGAGCAGTACTTC
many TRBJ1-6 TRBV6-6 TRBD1 CASSYGGGQGAQSPLHF TGTGCCAGCAGTTATGGAGGGGGACAGGGGGCGCAGTCACCCCTCCACTTT
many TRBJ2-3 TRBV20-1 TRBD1 CSARGAGTGGKGTQYF TGCAGTGCTAGGGGCGCCGGGACAGGGGGGAAGGGGACGCAGTATTTT
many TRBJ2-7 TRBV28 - CASSLQPLYEQYF TGTGCCAGCAGTTTACAGCCACTCTACGAGCAGTACTTC
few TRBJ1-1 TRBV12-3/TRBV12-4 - CASSLKGLNTEAFF TGTGCCAGCAGTTTAAAGGGGCTGAACACTGAAGCTTTCTTT
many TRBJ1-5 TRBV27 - CASSLGGSNQPQHF TGTGCCAGCAGTTTAGGGGGTAGCAATCAGCCCCAGCATTTT
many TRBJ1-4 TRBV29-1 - CSVVGTLATNEKLFF TGCAGCGTTGTAGGGACTCTTGCAACTAATGAAAAACTGTTTTTT
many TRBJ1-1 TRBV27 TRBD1 CASRTGLLNTEAFF TGTGCCAGCAGGACAGGGCTCCTGAACACTGAAGCTTTCTTT
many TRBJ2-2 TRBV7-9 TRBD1 CASSTPETGGYTGELFF TGTGCCAGCAGCACGCCGGAGACAGGGGGTTACACCGGGGAGCTGTTTTTT
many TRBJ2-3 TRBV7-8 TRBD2 CASSLALELAGGRGTQYF TGTGCCAGCAGCTTAGCACTTGAGCTAGCGGGGGGGCGGGGTACGCAGTATTTT
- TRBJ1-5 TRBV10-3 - CAISESTGVQPQHF TGTGCCATCAGTGAGTCTACGGGGGTTCAGCCCCAGCATTTT
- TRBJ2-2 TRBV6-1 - CASPKGSGGELFF TGTGCCAGCCCCAAGGGGTCGGGCGGGGAGCTGTTTTTT
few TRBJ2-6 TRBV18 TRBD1 CASSPKSWTGRSGANVLTF TGTGCCAGCTCACCCAAGAGCTGGACAGGCCGCTCTGGGGCCAACGTCCTGACTTTC
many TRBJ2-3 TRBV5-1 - CASSFQPSTDTQYF TGCGCCAGCAGCTTCCAGCCAAGCACAGATACGCAGTATTTT
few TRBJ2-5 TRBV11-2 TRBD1 CASSLDAAGTGYMSDQETQYF TGTGCCAGCAGCTTGGACGCCGCCGGGACAGGGTATATGTCGGACCAAGAGACCCAGTACTTC
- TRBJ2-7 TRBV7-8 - CASSLDGAGEQYF TGTGCCAGCAGCTTAGATGGGGCGGGCGAGCAGTACTTC
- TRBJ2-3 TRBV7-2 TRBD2 CASSLTSGRFPTDTQYF TGTGCCAGCAGCTTAACTAGCGGGAGGTTCCCCACAGATACGCAGTATTTT
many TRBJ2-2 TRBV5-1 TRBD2 CASFGLAGGRDTGELFF TGCGCCAGCTTCGGGCTAGCGGGAGGCCGGGATACCGGGGAGCTGTTTTTT
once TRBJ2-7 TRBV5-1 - CASSLTPGSSYEQYF TGCGCCAGCAGCTTGACCCCGGGATCTTCCTACGAGCAGTACTTC
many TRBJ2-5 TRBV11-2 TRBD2 CASSFAGGETQYF TGTGCCAGCAGCTTCGCGGGAGGAGAGACCCAGTACTTC
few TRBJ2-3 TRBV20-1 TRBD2 CSARDRAGGADTQYF TGCAGTGCTAGAGATCGAGCGGGAGGGGCAGATACGCAGTATTTT
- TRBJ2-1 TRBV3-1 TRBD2 CASRPSGSYNEQFF TGTGCCAGCAGACCCAGCGGGAGTTACAATGAGCAGTTCTTC
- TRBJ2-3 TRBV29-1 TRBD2 CRAVSGFTDTQYF TGCAGAGCCGTTAGCGGGTTCACAGATACACAGTATTTT
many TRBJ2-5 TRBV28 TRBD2 CASSPVVAGGPIIKTQYF TGTGCCAGCAGCCCCGTGGTAGCGGGAGGGCCAATCATTAAGACCCAGTACTTC
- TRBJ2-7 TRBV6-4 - CATSDPARGTGSYEQYF TGTGCCACCAGTGACCCGGCGAGGGGGACGGGCTCCTACGAGCAGTACTTC
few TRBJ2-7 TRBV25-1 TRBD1 CASSPRDRVYEQYF TGTGCCAGCAGCCCCCGGGACAGAGTCTACGAGCAGTACTTC
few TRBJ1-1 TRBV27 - CASSRQGDTEAFF TGTGCCAGCAGTCGTCAGGGAGACACTGAAGCTTTCTTT
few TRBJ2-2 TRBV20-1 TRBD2 CSASRLAGNTGELFF TGCAGTGCCAGCCGACTAGCTGGGAACACCGGGGAGCTGTTTTTT